The 24 T cell receptor beta chains in this list originate from one sample, sequenced in a study of blood T cell repertoires in COVID-19 (TCRdb year 2020). Libraries were constructed by the immunoSEQ multiplex PCR assay. TCRdb mirrors the immuneACCESS table, restricted to in-frame sequences. Some clones are absent from its copies; in checked studies, under half trace to an unresolved V gene, and the reason for the others is unknown. The sample table holds approximately 88,000 clones, of which 65% to 80% were seen once. Jointly, the top ten make up under 50% of the sample. The sequenced material came from peripheral blood. The receptors were gathered from a human donor in a cohort sampled during active COVID-19.

The chain employs TRBV14 and TRBJ1-6; no clear D. The CDR3 runs 12 residues. Germline V lookup: CDR1 SGHDN, CDR2 FVKESK. Trimming cost V 2 bases and J 10 bases, with 6 bases left between them. CDR3 nucleotide sequence: TGTGCCAGCAGCCAACTACGGTCACCCCTCCACTTT. This gives the protein CASSQLRSPLHF.

This clone showed up just a few times. The chain uses TRBV7-3 and TRBJ2-3; unclear D gene. The length of the CDR3 is 12 residues. V was shortened by 6 bases and J by 2 bases, with 6 bases between the two germline ends. Per the germline V gene, CDR1 is SGHTA and CDR2 is FQGTGA. This CDR3 is CASSISTDTQYF. DNA of the CDR3: TGTGCCAGCAGTATATCCACAGATACGCAGTATTTT.

This clone was counted only a few times. This sequence joins TRBV5-4 and TRBJ2-7, with D possibly matching TRBD2 (6 bases). The germline V and J ends were trimmed by 4 bases and 7 bases, with 12 bases remaining between them. CDR1 and CDR2 from the germline V gene are SGHNT and YYREEE (reference sequence). This CDR3 has 12 residues. In nucleotides, the CDR3 is TGTGCCAGCAGCGATACCCGGGAGGAGCAGTACTTC. It is translated as CASSDTREEQYF.

V usage is TRBV28 and J usage is TRBJ1-2, with 7 nucleotides matching TRBD1. Germline assignment: CDR1 MDHEN and CDR2 SYDVKM. V was clipped by 5 bases and J by 2 bases; unmatched bases: 20. The length of the CDR3 is 19 residues. In DNA form, the CDR3 reads TGTGCCAGCAGTCCTAGATACTACAGGGGCCCGTCAGAAAACTATGGCTACACCTTC. This sequence encodes CASSPRYYRGPSENYGYTF.

The gene calls are TRBV6-1 and TRBJ1-4, with 7 nucleotides matching TRBD1. Trimming removed 0 bases from V and 5 bases from J; junction bases left unmatched: 12. Germline CDR1 MNHNS, CDR2 SASEGT. This CDR3 comprises 18 residues. In DNA, the CDR3 is TGTGCCAGCAGTGAAGCGTCCCGAACGACAGGGTGGAATGAAAAACTGTTTTTT. It is translated as CASSEASRTTGWNEKLFF.

The chain uses TRBV5-4 and TRBJ1-4, with D unclear. With 4 bases removed from V and 8 bases from J, the gap between germline ends came to 18 bases. The CDR3 loop spans 15 amino acids. Germline-derived CDR1 and CDR2 are SGHNT and YYREEE (reference sequence). The CDR3, as DNA: TGTGCCAGCAGCCAAACCCCCCACAAGGAGGAAAAACTGTTTTTT. Protein: CASSQTPHKEEKLFF.

V and J are TRBV6-5 and TRBJ2-7; perhaps TRBD2 as D (5 bases). Trimming took off 3 bases at V and 4 bases at J, with 10 bases between the two ends. Germline CDR1 and CDR2: MNHEY and SVGAGI. The CDR3 loop spans 13 amino acids. CDR3 DNA sequence: TGTGCCAGCAGTTATCGTCCGGGGTACGAGCAGTACTTC. This translates into CASSYRPGYEQYF.

V and J are TRBV7-9 and TRBJ2-1; D perhaps matches TRBD1 (6 bases). The CDR3 loop spans 15 amino acids. Germline V gene data show CDR1 as SEHNR and CDR2 as FQNEAQ (reference sequence). V lost 5 bases to trimming and J lost 7 bases, with 18 bases between them. The DNA for the CDR3 is TGTGCCAGCAGCCCCCCGGGGCGCAGGGGAAATGAGCAGTTCTTC. Protein: CASSPPGRRGNEQFF.

This clone was seen more than once but under ten times. The chain joins TRBV5-4 to TRBJ2-1, with 9 bases identical to TRBD2. The V and J ends lost 0 bases and 8 bases, in that order; junction bases with no gene match: 9. The CDR3 covers 16 residues. In germline, CDR1 is SGHNT, CDR2 YYREEE (reference sequence). CDR3 DNA sequence: TGTGCCAGCAGCTTGGGGGCGGGAGGGCCGGGAGATGAGCAGTTCTTC. Translated, it gives CASSLGAGGPGDEQFF. The full variable domain, its missing parts supplied by reference TRBV5-4 and TRBJ2-1, is ETGVTQSPTHLIKTRGQQVTLRCSSQSGHNTVSWYQQALGQGPQFIFQYYREEENGRGNFPPRFSGLQFPNYSSELNVNALELDDSALYLCASSLGAGGPGDEQFFGPGTRLTVL.

This rearrangement joins TRBV23-1 to TRBJ2-4, with D possibly being TRBD1 (6 bases). TRBV23-1 is an open reading frame whose function is uncertain. The CDR3 runs to 15 residues. The V gene lost 2 bases and the J gene lost 0 bases, with 8 bases spanning the gap. CDR3 in amino acids: CASSQGTPAKNIQYF. Written as DNA, the CDR3 is TGCGCCAGCAGTCAAGGGACACCAGCCAAAAACATTCAGTACTTC.

V is TRBV27 and J is TRBJ2-2; TRBD2 matches at 9 bases. The CDR3 has 14 residues. Germline lookup yields CDR1 MNHEY and CDR2 SMNVEV (reference sequence). V was pared by 8 bases and J by 6 bases, with 7 bases of the junction left unmatched. The CDR3 loop reads CASRPSGNPGELFF. As DNA, the CDR3 is TGTGCCAGCCGACCTAGCGGGAATCCCGGGGAGCTGTTTTTT.

The chain carries TRBV6-6 and TRBJ2-2; D is possibly TRBD1 (5 bases). The germline gives CDR1 MNHNY, CDR2 SVGAGI (reference sequence). Trimming left V 6 bases short and J 4 bases short, with 18 bases between. This CDR3 contains 16 residues. CDR3 nucleotides: TGTGCCAGCAGCAAAGCCCGGACACCGGGCACCGGGGAGCTGTTTTTT. This encodes CASSKARTPGTGELFF.

This clone has a handful of counts. The J gene is TRBJ2-3, the V gene TRBV10-2; maybe TRBD2 (6 bases). Germline CDR1 is WSHSY and CDR2 is SAAADI. Trimming removed 5 bases at V and 8 bases at J, with 20 bases between. This CDR3 spans 15 amino acids. The CDR3 protein is CASSSSSGLKGTQYF. The DNA for the CDR3 is TGCGCCAGCAGTAGTAGTAGCGGCCTAAAGGGTACGCAGTATTTT.

The chain carries TRBV29-1 and TRBJ2-3; 9 bases map to TRBD2. CDR1 SQVTM and CDR2 ANQGSEA come from the germline V gene. This CDR3 region has 15 residues. V lost 4 bases, J lost 0 bases, and 5 bases stayed unmatched. The CDR3 sequence is CSVVRLAGSTDTQYF. CDR3 DNA sequence: TGCAGCGTTGTAAGGCTAGCGGGAAGCACAGATACGCAGTATTTT.

V usage is TRBV7-2 and J usage is TRBJ2-7; unclear D gene. The CDR3 covers 11 residues. The germline gives CDR1 SGHTA, CDR2 FQGNSA. V lost 3 bases and J 3 bases, leaving 3 bases between the germline ends. CDR3 residues: CASSFYYEQYF. CDR3 in DNA: TGTGCCAGCAGCTTTTACTACGAGCAGTACTTC.

The rearrangement uses TRBV6-2 or TRBV6-3 and TRBJ2-7, with D tentatively TRBD1 (6 bases). Germline-derived CDR1 and CDR2 are MNHEY and SVGEGT. There are 15 residues in the CDR3. Trimming cost V 4 bases and J 2 bases, with 15 bases left between them. The CDR3 bases are TGTGCCAGCAGTTCCCAGGACAGAAAGACCTACGAGCAGTACTTC. Its protein product is CASSSQDRKTYEQYF.

The sample holds one count of this clone. This chain uses TRBV9 with TRBJ2-1; TRBD2 is a possible D gene (5 bases). CDR1 SGDLS and CDR2 YYNGEE come from the germline V gene. The CDR3 runs 14 residues. V lost 0 bases and J lost 8, with 12 bases in between. CDR3 in amino acids: CASSVEPFSDEQFF. The CDR3 region has the DNA TGTGCCAGCAGCGTAGAACCTTTTAGCGATGAGCAGTTCTTC.

The V call is TRBV7-3, the J call TRBJ2-5, with D tentatively TRBD2 (5 bases). The CDR3 has 13 residues. CDR1 is SGHTA and CDR2 is FQGTGA in the germline V gene. V was shortened by 4 bases and J by 5 bases, with 11 bases between the two germline ends. The CDR3 region is CASSSVARETQYF. DNA for the CDR3: TGTGCCAGCAGCTCCGTAGCGAGGGAGACCCAGTACTTC.

The rearrangement links TRBV7-9 to TRBJ2-1; TRBD1 matches at 12 bases. In germline, CDR1 is SEHNR, CDR2 FQNEAQ (reference sequence). J was trimmed by 13 bases and V by 4 bases; bases with no gene match: 8. The CDR3 covers 14 residues. The CDR3 spells CASSSGTGGFGQFF. The CDR3 DNA reads as TGTGCCAGCAGCTCCGGGACAGGGGGCTTCGGCCAGTTCTTC.

This clone was observed a single time. The chain recombines TRBV5-5 with TRBJ2-3; no reliable D call. The CDR3 has 12 residues. Per the germline V gene, CDR1 is SGHKS and CDR2 is YYEKEE (reference sequence). V was shortened by 4 bases and J by 9 bases, with 12 bases between the two germline ends. The CDR3 loop is CASSPSIQTQYF. The CDR3 nucleotides read TGTGCCAGCAGCCCCTCCATACAGACGCAGTATTTT.

The chain couples TRBV7-3 to TRBJ2-1; no definite D call. Trimming cost V 1 base and J 7 bases, with 8 bases left between them. This CDR3 has 13 amino acids. The germline V gene has CDR1 SGHTA and CDR2 FQGTGA. CDR3 bases: TGTGCCAGCAGCTTAAGACTGAATAATGAGCAGTTCTTC. It yields the protein CASSLRLNNEQFF. The complete variable domain, with remaining parts taken from reference TRBV7-3 and TRBJ2-1, reads GAGVSQTPSNKVTEKGKYVELRCDPISGHTALYWYRQSLGQGPEFLIYFQGTGAADDSGLPNDRFFAVRPEGSVSTLKIQRTERGDSAVYLCASSLRLNNEQFFGPGTRLTVL.

The chain combines TRBV3-1 (or the pseudogene TRBV3-2) with TRBJ2-7; D may be TRBD1 (5 bases). The CDR3 loop spans 14 amino acids. V shed 1 base and J shed 5 bases, with 12 bases lying between them. The germline V gene encodes CDR1 LGHDT and CDR2 YNNKEL (reference sequence). The CDR3: CASSQGAGNNEQYF. CDR3 in DNA: TGTGCCAGCAGCCAAGGGGCAGGGAACAACGAGCAGTACTTC.

This clone was found a few times. The rearrangement uses TRBV19 and TRBJ2-3; 13 bases align to TRBD2. With 5 bases clipped from V and 8 bases from J, the junction kept 7 bases outside the gene matches. This CDR3 has 15 residues. Germline lookup yields CDR1 LNHDA and CDR2 SQIVND (reference sequence). CDR3 residues: CASSPWTSGSGTQYF. DNA for the CDR3: TGTGCCAGTAGTCCTTGGACTAGCGGGAGTGGTACGCAGTATTTT.

The rearrangement links TRBV28 to TRBJ1-5; D is uncertain. The CDR3 runs 16 residues. V was cut by 5 bases and J by 3 bases, with 17 bases left in between. Germline CDR1 is MDHEN and CDR2 is SYDVKM. CDR3 sequence reads: CASSPPRVITNQPQHF. The CDR3, as DNA: TGTGCCAGCAGTCCCCCACGGGTAATTACCAATCAGCCCCAGCATTTT. The variable domain in full, completed from reference TRBV28 and TRBJ1-5, reads DVKVTQSSRYLVKRTGEKVFLECVQDMDHENMFWYRQDPGLGLRLIYFSYDVKMKEKGDIPEGYSVSREKKERFSLILESASTNQTSMYLCASSPPRVITNQPQHFGDGTRLSIL.